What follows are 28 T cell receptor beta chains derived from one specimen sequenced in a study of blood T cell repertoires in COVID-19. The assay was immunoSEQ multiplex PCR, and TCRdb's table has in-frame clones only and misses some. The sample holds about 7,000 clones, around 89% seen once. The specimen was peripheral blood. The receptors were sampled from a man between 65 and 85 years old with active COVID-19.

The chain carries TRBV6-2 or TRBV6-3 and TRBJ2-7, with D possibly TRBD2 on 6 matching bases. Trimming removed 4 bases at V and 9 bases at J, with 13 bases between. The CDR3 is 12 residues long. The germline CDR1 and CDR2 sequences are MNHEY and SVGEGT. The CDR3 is CASSFAGSGQYF. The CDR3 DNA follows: TGTGCCAGCAGTTTCGCGGGGTCCGGGCAGTACTTC.

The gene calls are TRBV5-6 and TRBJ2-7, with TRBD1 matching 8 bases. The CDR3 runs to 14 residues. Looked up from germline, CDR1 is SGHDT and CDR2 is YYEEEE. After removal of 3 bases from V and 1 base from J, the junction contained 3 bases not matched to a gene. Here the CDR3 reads CASSWDRSSYEQYF. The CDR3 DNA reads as TGTGCCAGCAGCTGGGACAGGTCGTCCTACGAGCAGTACTTC.

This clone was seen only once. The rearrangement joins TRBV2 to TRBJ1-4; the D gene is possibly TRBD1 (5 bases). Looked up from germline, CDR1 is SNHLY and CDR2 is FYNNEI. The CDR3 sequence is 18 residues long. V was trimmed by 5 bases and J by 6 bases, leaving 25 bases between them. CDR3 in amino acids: CASSWPAFWGGVDEKLFF. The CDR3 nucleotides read TGTGCCAGCAGTTGGCCCGCTTTTTGGGGAGGGGTGGATGAAAAACTGTTTTTT.

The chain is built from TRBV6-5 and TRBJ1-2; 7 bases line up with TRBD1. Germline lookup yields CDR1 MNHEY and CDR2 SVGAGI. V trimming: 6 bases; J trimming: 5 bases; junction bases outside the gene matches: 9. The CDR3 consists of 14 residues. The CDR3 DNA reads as TGTGCCAGCAGCCACAGGGGAGTACTTTATGGCTACACCTTC. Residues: CASSHRGVLYGYTF.

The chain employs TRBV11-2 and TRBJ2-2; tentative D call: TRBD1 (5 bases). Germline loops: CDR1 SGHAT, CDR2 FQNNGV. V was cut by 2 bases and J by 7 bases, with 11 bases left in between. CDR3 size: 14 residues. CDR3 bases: TGTGCCAGCAGCTTATCAGGGTTAAGCGGGGAGCTGTTTTTT. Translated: CASSLSGLSGELFF.

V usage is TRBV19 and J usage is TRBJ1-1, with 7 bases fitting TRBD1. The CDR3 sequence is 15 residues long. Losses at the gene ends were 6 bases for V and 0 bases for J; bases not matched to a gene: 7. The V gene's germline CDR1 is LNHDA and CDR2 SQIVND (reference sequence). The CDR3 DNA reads TGTGCCAGTAGATCTCCGGGACAGCTGAACACTGAAGCTTTCTTT. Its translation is CASRSPGQLNTEAFF. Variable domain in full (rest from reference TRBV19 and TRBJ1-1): DGGITQSPKYLFRKEGQNVTLSCEQNLNHDAMYWYRQDPGQGLRLIYYSQIVNDFQKGDIAEGYSVSREKKESFPLTVTSAQKNPTAFYLCASRSPGQLNTEAFFGQGTRLTVV.

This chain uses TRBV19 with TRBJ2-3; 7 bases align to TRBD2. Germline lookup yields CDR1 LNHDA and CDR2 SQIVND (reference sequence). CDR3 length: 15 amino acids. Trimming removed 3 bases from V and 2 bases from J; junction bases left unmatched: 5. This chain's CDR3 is CASSMSGGYTDTQYF. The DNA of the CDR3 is TGTGCCAGTAGTATGTCGGGGGGATACACAGATACGCAGTATTTT.

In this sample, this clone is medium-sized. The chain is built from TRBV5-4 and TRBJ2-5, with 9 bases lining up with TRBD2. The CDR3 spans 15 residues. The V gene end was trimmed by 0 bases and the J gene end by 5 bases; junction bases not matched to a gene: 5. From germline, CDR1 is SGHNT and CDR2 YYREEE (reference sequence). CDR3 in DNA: TGTGCCAGCAGCTTGGATGCGGGGGGGTTCGAGACCCAGTACTTC. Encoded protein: CASSLDAGGFETQYF.

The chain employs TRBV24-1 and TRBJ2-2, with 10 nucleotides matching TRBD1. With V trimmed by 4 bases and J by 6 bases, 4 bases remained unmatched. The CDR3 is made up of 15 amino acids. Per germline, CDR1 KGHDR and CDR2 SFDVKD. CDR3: CATSDSDRGPGELFF. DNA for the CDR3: TGTGCCACCAGTGACTCCGACAGGGGGCCCGGGGAGCTGTTTTTT.

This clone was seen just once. CDR3 sequence (DNA): TGTGCCAGCTCCCCCGACGGGGGACTAGTCGCTTTCTTT. Translated: CASSPDGGLVAFF. V and J are TRBV18 and TRBJ1-1; the D gene is possibly TRBD1 (5 bases). The CDR3 has 13 amino acids. Trimming removed 6 bases at V and 11 bases at J, with 19 bases between. Germline values: CDR1 KGHSH, CDR2 LQKENI.

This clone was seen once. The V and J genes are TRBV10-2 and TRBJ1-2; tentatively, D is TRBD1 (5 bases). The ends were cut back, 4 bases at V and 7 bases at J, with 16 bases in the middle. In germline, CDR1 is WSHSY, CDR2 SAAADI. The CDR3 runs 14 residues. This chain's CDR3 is CASSGSQGAFGYTF. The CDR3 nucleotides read TGCGCCAGCAGTGGATCTCAAGGGGCTTTTGGCTACACCTTC.

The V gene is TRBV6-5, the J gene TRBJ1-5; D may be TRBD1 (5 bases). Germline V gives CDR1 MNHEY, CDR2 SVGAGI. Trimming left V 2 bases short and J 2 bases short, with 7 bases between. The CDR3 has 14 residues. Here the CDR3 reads CASSYGGGNQPQHF. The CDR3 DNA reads TGTGCCAGCAGTTACGGAGGGGGCAATCAGCCCCAGCATTTT.

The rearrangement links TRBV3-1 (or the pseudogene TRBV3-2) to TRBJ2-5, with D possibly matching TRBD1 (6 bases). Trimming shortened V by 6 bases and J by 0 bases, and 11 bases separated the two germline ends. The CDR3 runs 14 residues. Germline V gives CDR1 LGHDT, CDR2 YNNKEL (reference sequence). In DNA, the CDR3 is TGTGCCAGCAGGGGTACAGGGAACCAAGAGACCCAGTACTTC. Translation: CASRGTGNQETQYF.

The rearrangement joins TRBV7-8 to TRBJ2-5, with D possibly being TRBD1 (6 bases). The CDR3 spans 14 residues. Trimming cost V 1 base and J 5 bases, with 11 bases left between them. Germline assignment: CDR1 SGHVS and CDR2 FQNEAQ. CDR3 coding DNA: TGTGCCAGCAGCTTAGGAGGGGGAAGGGAGACCCAGTACTTC. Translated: CASSLGGGRETQYF.

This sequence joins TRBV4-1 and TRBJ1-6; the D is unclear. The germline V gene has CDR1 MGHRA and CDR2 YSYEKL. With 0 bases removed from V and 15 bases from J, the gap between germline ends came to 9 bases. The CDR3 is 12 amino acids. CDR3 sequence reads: CASSQERSHLHF. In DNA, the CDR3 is TGCGCCAGCAGCCAAGAGAGGTCCCACCTCCACTTT.

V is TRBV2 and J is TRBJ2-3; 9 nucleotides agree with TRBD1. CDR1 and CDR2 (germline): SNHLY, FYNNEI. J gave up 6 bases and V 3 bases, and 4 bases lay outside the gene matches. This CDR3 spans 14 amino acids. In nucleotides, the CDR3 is TGTGCCAGCAGTGACGACAGGGGGAGTGATACGCAGTATTTT. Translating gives CASSDDRGSDTQYF.

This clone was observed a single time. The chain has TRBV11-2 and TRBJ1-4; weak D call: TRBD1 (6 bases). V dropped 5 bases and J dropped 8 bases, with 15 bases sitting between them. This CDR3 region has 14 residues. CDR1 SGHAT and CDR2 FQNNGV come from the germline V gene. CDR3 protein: CASSQQGSREKLFF. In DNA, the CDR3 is TGTGCCAGCAGCCAACAGGGATCAAGGGAAAAACTGTTTTTT.

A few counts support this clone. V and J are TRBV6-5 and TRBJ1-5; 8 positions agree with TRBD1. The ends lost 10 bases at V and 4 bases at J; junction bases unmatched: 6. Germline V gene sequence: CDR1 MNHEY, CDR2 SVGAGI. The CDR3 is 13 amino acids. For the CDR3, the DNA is TGTGCCACCGGGACAGGACTTAATCAGCCCCAGCATTTT. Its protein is CATGTGLNQPQHF.

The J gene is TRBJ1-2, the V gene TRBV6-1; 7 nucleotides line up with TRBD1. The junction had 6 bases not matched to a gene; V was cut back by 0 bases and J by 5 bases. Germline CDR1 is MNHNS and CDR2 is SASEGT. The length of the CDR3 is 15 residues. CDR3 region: CASSEAMRGQYGYTF. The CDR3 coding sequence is TGTGCCAGCAGTGAAGCGATGAGGGGGCAGTATGGCTACACCTTC.

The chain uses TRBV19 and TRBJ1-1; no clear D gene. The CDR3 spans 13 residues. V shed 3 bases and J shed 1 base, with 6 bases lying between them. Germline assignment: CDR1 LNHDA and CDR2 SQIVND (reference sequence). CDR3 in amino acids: CASSIGENTEAFF. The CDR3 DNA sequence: TGTGCCAGTAGTATCGGTGAGAACACTGAAGCTTTCTTT.

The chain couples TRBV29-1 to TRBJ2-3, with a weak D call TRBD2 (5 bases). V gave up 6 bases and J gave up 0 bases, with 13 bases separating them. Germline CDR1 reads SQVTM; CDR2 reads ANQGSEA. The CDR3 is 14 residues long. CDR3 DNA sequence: TGCAGCGTATCGGCGGAGGCTAGCACAGATACGCAGTATTTT. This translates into CSVSAEASTDTQYF.

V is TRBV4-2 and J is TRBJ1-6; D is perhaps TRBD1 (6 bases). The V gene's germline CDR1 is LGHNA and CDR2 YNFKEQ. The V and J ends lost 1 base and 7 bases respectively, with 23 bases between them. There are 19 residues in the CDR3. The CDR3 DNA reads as TGTGCCAGCAGCCAAGCCCCAGGAGCAGGGGAGTTTCGGAATTCACCCCTCCACTTT. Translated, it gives CASSQAPGAGEFRNSPLHF.

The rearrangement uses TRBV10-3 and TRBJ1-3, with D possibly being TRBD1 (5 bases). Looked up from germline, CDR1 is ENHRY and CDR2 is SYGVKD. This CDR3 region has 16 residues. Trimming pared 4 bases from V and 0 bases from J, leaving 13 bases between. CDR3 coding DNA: TGTGCCATCAGTGTTCCGGGACTGAACTCTGGAAACACCATATATTTT. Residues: CAISVPGLNSGNTIYF.

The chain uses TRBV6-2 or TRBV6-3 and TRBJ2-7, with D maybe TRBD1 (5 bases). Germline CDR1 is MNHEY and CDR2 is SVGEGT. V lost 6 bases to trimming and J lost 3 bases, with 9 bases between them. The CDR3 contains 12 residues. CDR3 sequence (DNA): TGTGCCAGCAGCCCCACAGGCTACGAGCAGTACTTC. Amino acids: CASSPTGYEQYF.

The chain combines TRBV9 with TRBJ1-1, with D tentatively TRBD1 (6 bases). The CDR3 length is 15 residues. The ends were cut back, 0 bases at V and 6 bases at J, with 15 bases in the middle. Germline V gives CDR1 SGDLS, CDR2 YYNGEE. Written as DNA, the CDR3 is TGTGCCAGCAGCGTAGCGGTGACAGGCGGCGCTGAAGCTTTCTTT. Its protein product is CASSVAVTGGAEAFF. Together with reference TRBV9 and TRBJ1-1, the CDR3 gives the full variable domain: DSGVTQTPKHLITATGQRVTLRCSPRSGDLSVYWYQQSLDQGLQFLIQYYNGEERAKGNILERFSAQQFPDLHSELNLSSLELGDSALYFCASSVAVTGGAEAFFGQGTRLTVV.

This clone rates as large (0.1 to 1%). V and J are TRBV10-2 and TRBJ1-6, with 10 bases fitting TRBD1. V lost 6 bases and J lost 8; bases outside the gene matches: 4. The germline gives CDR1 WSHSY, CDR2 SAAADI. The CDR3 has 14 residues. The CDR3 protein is CASRWGTGDSPLHF. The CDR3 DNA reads TGCGCCAGCAGGTGGGGGACAGGGGATTCACCCCTCCACTTT.

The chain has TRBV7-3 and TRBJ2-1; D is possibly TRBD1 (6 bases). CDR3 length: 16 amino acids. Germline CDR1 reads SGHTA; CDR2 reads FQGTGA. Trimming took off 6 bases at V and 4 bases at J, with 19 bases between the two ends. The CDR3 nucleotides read TGTGCCAGCAGGCCTACCGGGACAATGGGTTACAATGAGCAGTTCTTC. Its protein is CASRPTGTMGYNEQFF.

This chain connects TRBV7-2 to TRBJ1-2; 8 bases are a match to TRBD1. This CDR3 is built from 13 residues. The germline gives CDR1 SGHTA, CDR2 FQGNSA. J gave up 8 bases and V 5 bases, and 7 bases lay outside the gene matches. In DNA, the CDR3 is TGTGCCAGCAGCCCTACAGGGGGGGTCGGCTACACCTTC. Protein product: CASSPTGGVGYTF.